The 8 T cell receptor beta chains given below trace back to one sample, sequenced in a study of blood T cell repertoires in COVID-19. Method: immunoSEQ multiplex PCR; TCRdb's copy keeps in-frame clones and lacks some. The profile shows around 320,000 clones, about nine tenths of them singletons. Sequenced material: peripheral blood. The source of these receptors is a woman younger than 45 who had recovered from COVID-19.

This clone was seen a few times. The rearrangement uses TRBV5-4 and TRBJ2-2; D call uncertain. CDR1 is SGHNT and CDR2 is YYREEE in the germline V gene (reference sequence). There are 15 residues in the CDR3. V dropped 4 bases and J dropped 0 bases, with 10 bases sitting between them. The CDR3 nucleotides read TGTGCCAGCAGCGACAAGAAAGCGAACACCGGGGAGCTGTTTTTT. Its protein product is CASSDKKANTGELFF.

The V call is TRBV2, the J call TRBJ2-5, with D perhaps TRBD1 (7 bases). The CDR3 totals 15 residues. V dropped 6 bases and J dropped 3 bases, with 17 bases sitting between them. Germline V lookup: CDR1 SNHLY, CDR2 FYNNEI. The CDR3 coding sequence is TGTGCCAGCAGCTCTCACAGGGGACTTGAAGAGACCCAGTACTTC. Its protein is CASSSHRGLEETQYF.

The V call is TRBV6-4, the J call TRBJ1-6; tentatively, D is TRBD1 (5 bases). The CDR3 is 15 amino acids. V dropped 6 bases and J dropped 7 bases, with 16 bases sitting between them. Per germline, CDR1 MRHNA and CDR2 SNTAGT. The CDR3 DNA follows: TGTGCCAGCAGCCTTCAGGGAGGTGGAAATTCACCCCTCCACTTT. Translation: CASSLQGGGNSPLHF.

V is TRBV5-1 and J is TRBJ1-6, with TRBD1 identical over 7 bases. The CDR3 covers 15 residues. The V segment lost 0 bases and the J segment 7 bases; nucleotides outside the gene matches: 4. CDR1 SGHRS and CDR2 YFSETQ come from the germline V gene. The CDR3 spells CASSLDGTENSPLHF. The CDR3, as DNA: TGCGCCAGCAGCTTGGATGGGACAGAGAATTCACCCCTCCACTTT.

The chain recombines TRBV14 with TRBJ1-4; TRBD1 matches at 9 bases. The CDR3 loop spans 15 amino acids. CDR1 and CDR2 (germline): SGHDN, FVKESK. Germline trimming cut 2 bases from V and 5 bases from J; bases unmatched to any gene: 3. As DNA, the CDR3 is TGTGCCAGCAGCCAACTGGGACAGGGAAATGAAAAACTGTTTTTT. Its protein is CASSQLGQGNEKLFF.

This chain links TRBV5-4 with TRBJ2-5; D ambiguous. Germline assignment: CDR1 SGHNT and CDR2 YYREEE (reference sequence). The CDR3 totals 14 residues. V was trimmed by 3 bases and J by 2 bases, leaving 11 bases between them. This chain's CDR3 is CASSSRVGQETQYF. For the CDR3, the DNA is TGTGCCAGCAGCTCCCGGGTCGGACAAGAGACCCAGTACTTC.

The chain couples TRBV7-2 to TRBJ2-4; 8 bases fit TRBD1. The length of the CDR3 is 15 residues. Germline values: CDR1 SGHTA, CDR2 FQGNSA. V trimming: 4 bases; J trimming: 6 bases; junction bases outside the gene matches: 8. The CDR3 coding sequence is TGTGCCAGCAGCTCGATCCAGGGGGCGGGAAACATTCAGTACTTC. It is translated as CASSSIQGAGNIQYF.

V usage is TRBV6-5 and J usage is TRBJ1-6; 9 bases line up with TRBD1. The CDR3 contains 14 residues. Germline lookup yields CDR1 MNHEY and CDR2 SVGAGI. The V segment lost 2 bases and the J segment 15 bases; nucleotides outside the gene matches: 8. The CDR3 is CASSYGTGIDHLHF. The CDR3 bases are TGTGCCAGCAGTTACGGGACAGGGATCGATCACCTCCACTTT.